This T cell receptor beta chain was obtained from a study of T cell responses to AZD1222 COVID-19 vaccine (dated by TCRdb to about 2021). Regarding the study in general: AZD1222 recipients with second doses at about 4 weeks or about 12 weeks were pooled, because spike-specific TCR depth and breadth did not differ between schedules. A total of under 250 trial participants underwent TCR sequencing, of whom about 200 had received two doses of AZD1222 and around 26 had received two doses of the MenACWY control vaccine. Trial participants were enrolled by age into 18-55, 56-69 and 70-plus year subgroups, with roughly 150, 30 and 60 TCR-sequenced participants respectively.

The study at large found these results: The vaccine-associated CD4 TCRs covered the entire spike protein, and the dominant responses fell in regions 160-218 and 743-854. Participants were mostly white British, with more females than males. The authors suggested clonal diversity may have been underestimated. In the small 56-69-year group, the increase in depth fell short of significance, most likely because of low power. After two AZD1222 doses, spike-specific TCR breadth and depth were significantly higher than at day 0 and than in MenACWY recipients. Epitopes outside the regions mutated in the B.1.351 and B.1.1.7 variants were reportedly recognized by nearly half of the unique spike-specific TCRs. Only five to seven AZD1222 recipients were SARS-CoV-2 seropositive at baseline, limiting conclusions about previously exposed vaccinees. Because no day 14 peak-response samples were available, repertoires were characterized only after the peak T cell response.

What the time point label conveys for this sample: baseline before first vaccination. Samples from vaccinated people were obtained from the UK trials COV001 and COV002, which included a single-blind randomized controlled phase 2/3 trial of AZD1222 (ChAdOx1 nCoV-19) in healthy adults. For TCRbeta chain sequencing, PBMC samples were collected from trial participants at day 0 and at day 28 after the second dose. The CDR3 regions of human TCRbeta chains were analyzed by immunosequencing. For the original study's pipeline: TCRs in the repertoires were compared against a reference library of SARS-CoV-2-specific TCRs that had been generated with the MIRA antigen-specificity platform. Breadth meant the fraction of unique TCRs that were SARS-CoV-2-associated, whereas depth meant the fraction of total T cells that were SARS-CoV-2-associated. Each spike-specific TCR was assigned to its reactive spike region and to a CD4 or CD8 class using the MIRA data. Log10-transformed breadth and depth values were compared by one-way ANOVA with Sidak's multiple comparisons tests. TCRdb carries this immuneACCESS record with in-frame sequences only. Its versions omit some clonotypes, under half of them owing to an unresolved V gene in the studies checked, with the rest unexplained. The DNA was the basis for D and trimming; V, J and clone size are from that table. This sample has approximately 150,000 clones in its table, and 85% to 95% of those were observed once. Of the sample, approximately 5.3% is held by the ten largest clones.

The CDR3 has 15 amino acids, counting the end cysteine and phenylalanine. CDR3 DNA only is kept here, 45 bases in frame from base 1. After removal of 2 bases from V and 2 bases from J, the junction retains 6 bases not matched to a gene. CDR1 and CDR2 are drawn from the germline V gene (reference sequence): LGHDT, YNNKEL. Note on this clone: Its cognate antigen has yet to be identified. No quality values exist for individual bases; no much larger clone is one base distant.

Material: peripheral blood, obtained on day 0 of AZD1222 vaccination. This receptor was taken from an adult in good health. The chain is encoded by TRBV3-1 (or the pseudogene TRBV3-2) joined to TRBJ2-7; TRBD1 matches 7 bases in the middle. The CDR3 sequence is CASSQRIQGAYEQYF. The nucleotide sequence is given as TGTGCCAGCAGCCAAAGAATCCAGGGGGCCTACGAGCAGTACTTC.